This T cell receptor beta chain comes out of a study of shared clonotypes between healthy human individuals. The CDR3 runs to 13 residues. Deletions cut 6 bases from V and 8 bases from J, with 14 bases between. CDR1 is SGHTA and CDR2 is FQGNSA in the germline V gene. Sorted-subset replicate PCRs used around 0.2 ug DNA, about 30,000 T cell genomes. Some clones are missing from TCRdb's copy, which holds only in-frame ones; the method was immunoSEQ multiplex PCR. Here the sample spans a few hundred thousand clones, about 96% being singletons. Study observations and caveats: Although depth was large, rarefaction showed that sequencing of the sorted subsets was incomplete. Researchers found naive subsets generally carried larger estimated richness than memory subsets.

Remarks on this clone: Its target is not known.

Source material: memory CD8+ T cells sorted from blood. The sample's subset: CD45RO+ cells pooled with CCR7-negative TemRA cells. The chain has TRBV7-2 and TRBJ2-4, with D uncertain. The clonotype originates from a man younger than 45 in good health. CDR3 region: CASSFVPRHIQYF. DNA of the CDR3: TGTGCCAGCAGTTTTGTCCCTCGCCACATTCAGTACTTC.